Following are 30 T cell receptor beta chains from one sample sequenced in a study of CD8+CD57+ T cells in acquired aplastic anemia. The study profiled TCR beta VDJ and CDR3 using genomic DNA as template. TCRdb redid the calling of the reads with MiXCR, one entry per CDR3 protein. The repertoire includes over 150,000 distinct CDR3 sequences, approximately 52% of them detected once, and approximately 15% sits in the top ten. Sequenced: sorted CD4+, CD8+, or CD8+CD57+ T cells (not recorded which) from PBMCs. The receptors were sampled from a human donor in good health, serving as a control.

This chain uses TRBV7-6 with TRBJ2-5; 14 bases agree with TRBD2. The CDR3 runs to 20 residues. Germline V CDR1 and CDR2: SGHVS, FNYEAQ. Unmatched junction bases numbered 22, after V lost 6 bases and J lost 7 bases. The CDR3 region is CASSPTPPGLAGGRGGTQYF. The CDR3 DNA reads TGTGCCAGCAGTCCGACGCCCCCCGGACTAGCGGGGGGCCGGGGGGGGACCCAGTACTTC.

The J gene is TRBJ1-1, the V gene TRBV2; no firm D call. CDR3 length: 13 residues. CDR1 and CDR2 from the germline V gene are SNHLY and FYNNEI. Trimming stripped 7 bases from V and 6 bases from J, with 15 bases between. The CDR3, as DNA: TGTGCCAGCAATGGCGGGGAAAGCGCTGAAGCTTTCTTT. Translation: CASNGGESAEAFF.

This rearrangement joins TRBV19 to TRBJ1-1; possible D gene TRBD1, 6 bases. The length of the CDR3 is 16 residues. V was clipped by 3 bases and J by 1 base, with 15 bases between them. Germline V gene data show CDR1 as LNHDA and CDR2 as SQIVND (reference sequence). The CDR3 protein is CASSISGTQTNTEAFF. DNA of the CDR3: TGTGCCAGTAGTATCTCAGGGACACAGACGAACACTGAAGCTTTCTTT.

This clonotype was detected many times. CDR3 sequence (DNA): TGTGCCAGCAGCTTAGCTGGGGCCAACGTCCTGACTTTC. Translated, it gives CASSLAGANVLTF. The chain is built from TRBV7-2 and TRBJ2-6; D gene uncertain. V lost 0 bases and J lost 3, with 0 bases in between. The CDR3 is 13 amino acids. Germline loops: CDR1 SGHTA, CDR2 FQGNSA.

The chain combines TRBV10-3 with TRBJ1-3; D possibly corresponds to TRBD1 (5 bases). V shed 9 bases and J shed 0 bases, with 9 bases lying between them. In germline, CDR1 is ENHRY, CDR2 SYGVKD. This CDR3 is 13 amino acids long. The CDR3 here is CAIGGHSGNTIYF. The CDR3 DNA is TGTGCCATAGGTGGACACTCTGGAAACACCATATATTTT.

V and J are TRBV9 and TRBJ2-7, with 7 bases lining up with TRBD1. Per germline, CDR1 SGDLS and CDR2 YYNGEE. The ends lost 0 bases at V and 2 bases at J; junction bases unmatched: 8. CDR3 size: 16 residues. CDR3 in amino acids: CASSVGWAGGPYEQYF. CDR3 DNA sequence: TGTGCCAGCAGCGTAGGATGGGCAGGGGGTCCCTACGAGCAGTACTTC.

V gene TRBV24-1 combines with J gene TRBJ1-5; D not resolved. The germline V gene has CDR1 KGHDR and CDR2 SFDVKD. This CDR3 region has 10 residues. Deletions cut 9 bases from V and 4 bases from J, with 3 bases between. This chain's CDR3 is CATGNQPQHF. CDR3 DNA sequence: TGTGCCACCGGTAATCAGCCCCAGCATTTT.

This clonotype was seen at least ten times. V usage is TRBV9 and J usage is TRBJ2-7, with 7 bases fitting TRBD1. Germline lookup yields CDR1 SGDLS and CDR2 YYNGEE. J lost 6 bases, V lost 3 bases, and 12 bases had no gene match. CDR3 length: 15 amino acids. The CDR3 region is CASSARDSPPSEQYF. The CDR3 DNA follows: TGTGCCAGCAGCGCCCGGGACAGCCCCCCGTCCGAGCAGTACTTC.

This clonotype occurred many times. The V call is TRBV7-9, the J call TRBJ1-2; D ambiguous. From germline, CDR1 is SEHNR and CDR2 FQNEAQ (reference sequence). Trimming took off 5 bases at V and 5 bases at J, with 12 bases between the two ends. This CDR3 is 13 amino acids long. The CDR3: CASSQSSSYGYTF. As DNA, the CDR3 is TGTGCCAGCAGCCAGAGTTCCAGTTATGGCTACACCTTC.

This clonotype appeared a few times. This sequence joins TRBV27 and TRBJ2-1; the match to TRBD2 covers 13 bases. The germline V gene encodes CDR1 MNHEY and CDR2 SMNVEV (reference sequence). CDR3 length equals 16 residues. Trimming cost V 6 bases and J 1 base; bases outside gene matches: 3. CDR3: CASRGLAGVSYNEQFF. CDR3 bases: TGTGCCAGCAGAGGACTAGCGGGGGTATCCTACAATGAGCAGTTCTTC.

The rearrangement joins TRBV10-3 to TRBJ2-1; no clear D gene. CDR1 is ENHRY, CDR2 SYGVKD, per germline. This CDR3 has 21 residues. V lost 0 bases, J lost 4 bases, and 28 bases lay in between. The CDR3 sequence is CAISESLTLVMTYRDYNEQFF. CDR3 nucleotide sequence: TGTGCCATCAGTGAGTCGTTAACCTTAGTAATGACATATAGAGATTACAATGAGCAGTTCTTC.

This clonotype was counted at least ten times. The V and J genes are TRBV7-6 and TRBJ2-7; 9 nucleotides align to TRBD1. There are 15 residues in the CDR3. Germline V CDR1 and CDR2: SGHVS, FNYEAQ. V was pared by 5 bases and J by 4 bases, with 9 bases of the junction left unmatched. Here the CDR3 DNA reads TGTGCCAGCAGCACGAGACAGGGGGGAAAATACGAGCAGTACTTC. This translates into CASSTRQGGKYEQYF.

With regard to this clonotype: The DNA is omitted, as the CDR3 cannot be located on it reliably, and the CDR3 follows TCRdb's listing. The chain carries TRBV20-1 and TRBJ2-3; no check of the table's D call, TRBD2, against the DNA was made. Germline values: CDR1 DFQATT, CDR2 SNEGSKA (reference sequence). The CDR3 numbers 17 amino acids, ends counted. CDR3 sequence reads: CVLLCQPRAIYTDTQYF.

CDR3 sequence (DNA): TGTGCCAGCAGCTCGGACAGTTGCGGGAACACTGAAGCTTTCTTT. Translated: CASSSDSCGNTEAFF. The genes are TRBV7-9 and TRBJ1-1; tentative D call: TRBD1 (6 bases). Trimming cost V 4 bases and J 1 base, with 13 bases left between them. The CDR3 covers 15 residues. Germline V lookup: CDR1 SEHNR, CDR2 FQNEAQ (reference sequence).

This clonotype was seen ten or more times. The CDR3 nucleotides read TGCAGCGTTGGAGGGTATTCAGACAGGGAGTACGGCTACACCTTC. The encoded protein is CSVGGYSDREYGYTF. V usage is TRBV29-1 and J usage is TRBJ1-2; 7 nucleotides align to TRBD1. The CDR3 extends over 15 amino acids. Germline CDR1 is SQVTM and CDR2 is ANQGSEA. The J segment lost 8 bases and the V segment lost 4 bases, leaving 16 bases of the junction unmatched.

CDR3 in amino acids: CSLSGSENEQYF. The CDR3 DNA reads as TGCAGCTTGTCGGGTAGCGAGAACGAGCAGTACTTC. J is TRBJ2-7 and V is TRBV29-1; D is perhaps TRBD2 (5 bases). The germline gives CDR1 SQVTM, CDR2 ANQGSEA. The CDR3 covers 12 residues. Trimming cost V 8 bases and J 5 bases, with 16 bases left between them.

The CDR3 DNA is TGTGCCACCACCCCGGGACAGGGCTGGAACACTGAAGCTTTCTTT. Amino acids: CATTPGQGWNTEAFF. The chain carries TRBV2 and TRBJ1-1, with TRBD1 matching over 9 bases. The germline CDR1 and CDR2 sequences are SNHLY and FYNNEI. The trim removed 10 bases at V and 1 base at J, leaving 10 bases unmatched. The CDR3 has 15 residues.

Notes on this clonotype: At one end the junction does not follow the germline gene, possibly because of a read error. The V gene is TRBV7-9, the J gene TRBJ2-1, with a weak D call TRBD2 (6 bases). Germline V lookup: CDR1 SEHNR, CDR2 FQNEAQ (reference sequence). The CDR3 has 19 residues. The CDR3 loop is CASSQPVVRDSLLGPEQFF. The CDR3 DNA reads TGCGCCAGCAGCCAACCGGTGGTCCGGGACTCGCTACTTGGCCCAGAGCAGTTCTTC. Full variable domain (remainder filled in from reference TRBV7-9 and TRBJ2-1): DTGVSQNPRHKITKRGQNVTFRCDPISEHNRLYWYRQTLGQGPEFLTYFQNEAQLEKSRLLSDRFSAERPKGSFSTLEIQRTEQGDSAMYLCASSQPVVRDSLLGPEQFFGPGTRLTVL.

This rearrangement joins TRBV9 to TRBJ2-7; D perhaps matches TRBD2 (5 bases). The CDR3 totals 14 residues. V was trimmed by 4 bases and J by 0 bases, leaving 11 bases between them. Looked up from germline, CDR1 is SGDLS and CDR2 is YYNGEE. The CDR3 region is CASSPIGSSYEQYF. CDR3 sequence (DNA): TGTGCCAGCAGCCCCATTGGGAGCTCCTACGAGCAGTACTTC.

The rearrangement uses TRBV9 and TRBJ1-1; D is unclear. This CDR3 has 15 residues. V lost 0 bases and J 0 bases, leaving 9 bases between the germline ends. Germline V gene sequence: CDR1 SGDLS, CDR2 YYNGEE. CDR3 sequence (DNA): TGTGCCAGCAGCGTAGCAGGAGGGATGAACACTGAAGCTTTCTTT. This gives the protein CASSVAGGMNTEAFF. The full variable domain, with the rest looked up from reference TRBV9 and TRBJ1-1, is DSGVTQTPKHLITATGQRVTLRCSPRSGDLSVYWYQQSLDQGLQFLIQYYNGEERAKGNILERFSAQQFPDLHSELNLSSLELGDSALYFCASSVAGGMNTEAFFGQGTRLTVV.

This rearrangement joins TRBV7-7 to TRBJ2-1, with a possible D match to TRBD1 (6 bases). Trimming removed 3 bases from V and 5 bases from J, with 8 bases in between. This CDR3 region has 13 residues. Germline CDR1 SSHAT, CDR2 FNYEAQ (reference sequence). The CDR3 loop is CASSFGQNNEQFF. CDR3 nucleotide sequence: TGTGCCAGCAGCTTCGGACAGAACAATGAGCAGTTCTTC.

The sample holds many counts of this clonotype. The rearrangement joins TRBV4-1 to TRBJ2-6; D ambiguous. Trimming removed 1 base from V and 1 base from J, with 11 bases in between. The CDR3 extends over 17 amino acids. Germline values: CDR1 MGHRA, CDR2 YSYEKL. The CDR3 is CASSQVREMSGANVLTF. In nucleotides, the CDR3 is TGCGCCAGCAGCCAAGTACGTGAGATGTCTGGGGCCAACGTCCTGACTTTC.

This clonotype was observed a handful of times. This may be a read error, as it is one base from a much larger clone. V is TRBV7-2 and J is TRBJ2-7, with D unresolved. Germline loops: CDR1 SGHTA, CDR2 FQGNSA. CDR3 length equals 12 residues. The CDR3, as DNA: TGTGCCAGCAGTTTATCTTCCTACGAGCAGTGCTTC. Encoded protein: CASSLSSYEQCF.

V is TRBV10-3 and J is TRBJ1-5, with D possibly matching TRBD1 (5 bases). Germline V CDR1 and CDR2: ENHRY, SYGVKD. V was pared by 9 bases and J by 11 bases, with 20 bases between. This CDR3 is 13 amino acids long. The chain's CDR3 is CAIHRGEGETQHF. CDR3 DNA sequence: TGTGCCATTCACCGGGGGGAAGGGGAGACCCAGCATTTT.

This clonotype was found many times. The chain has TRBV28 and TRBJ1-2; D call uncertain. Trimming took 10 bases from V and 2 from J, leaving 14 bases between them. Germline CDR1 MDHEN, CDR2 SYDVKM. CDR3 size: 13 residues. The CDR3 loop is CAIRDQSNYGYTF. The CDR3 DNA is TGTGCCATCCGCGACCAGTCCAACTATGGCTACACCTTC.

This clonotype was seen repeatedly, ten times or more. The J gene is TRBJ2-6, the V gene TRBV19; 8 bases map to TRBD1. The CDR3 is made up of 15 amino acids. J gave up 2 bases and V 10 bases, and 7 bases lay outside the gene matches. The V gene's germline CDR1 is LNHDA and CDR2 SQIVND (reference sequence). CDR3 sequence: CANGTGPTGANVLTF. The CDR3 nucleotides are TGTGCCAACGGGACAGGCCCAACTGGGGCCAACGTCCTGACTTTC.

V usage is TRBV27 and J usage is TRBJ1-6; D possibly corresponds to TRBD1 (6 bases). This CDR3 is 18 amino acids long. CDR1 and CDR2 (germline): MNHEY, SMNVEV (reference sequence). V was shortened by 1 base and J by 0 bases, with 13 bases between the two germline ends. CDR3 DNA: TGTGCCAGCAGTTTATACAGGGTGGGGAGCTCCTATAATTCACCCCTCCACTTT. Protein: CASSLYRVGSSYNSPLHF.

In this sample, this clonotype turned up a few times. The rearrangement uses TRBV10-1 and TRBJ2-2; no clear D. V was cut by 3 bases and J by 3 bases, with 14 bases left in between. Germline V gives CDR1 WNHNN, CDR2 SYGVQD (reference sequence). The CDR3 runs 16 residues. This CDR3 reads CASSDLPAQYTGELFF. The CDR3 DNA is TGCGCCAGCAGTGACCTGCCAGCCCAGTACACCGGGGAGCTGTTTTTT.

The sample holds many counts of this clonotype. The chain carries TRBV15 and TRBJ1-1, with 7 nucleotides matching TRBD1. CDR1 is LNHNV and CDR2 is YYDKDF in the germline V gene (reference sequence). This CDR3 is built from 14 residues. V was clipped by 3 bases and J by 1 base; unmatched bases: 2. The CDR3 coding sequence is TGTGCCACCAGCAGGCGGACAGGGAACACTGAAGCTTTCTTT. This encodes CATSRRTGNTEAFF.

The V call is TRBV20-1, the J call TRBJ1-1; D might be TRBD1 (5 bases). This CDR3 region has 17 residues. The V gene's germline CDR1 is DFQATT and CDR2 SNEGSKA (reference sequence). V lost 5 bases to trimming and J lost 0 bases, with 22 bases between them. The CDR3 reads CSASRPGDPSMNTEAFF. DNA of the CDR3: TGCAGTGCTTCCCGGCCGGGGGACCCCTCAATGAACACTGAAGCTTTCTTT.